The source of this TCR beta chain is a study of T cell responses to AZD1222 COVID-19 vaccine. Study in general: Second doses that came at about 4 or about 12 weeks were put together.

Points on this clone: No antigen is known for it.

Overall study findings and caveats: Clonal diversity may have been underestimated, and the donors were mostly white British, with more females than males. Reports say nearly half of spike-specific TCRs go after unmutated variant regions.

Sequencing used immunoSEQ multiplex PCR; TCRdb keeps in-frame clones, though not all of them. Here the sample spans 150,000 to 200,000 clones, 90% to 95% being singletons. The germline gives CDR1 LNHDA, CDR2 SQIVND (reference sequence). The CDR3 has 14 residues. V shed 3 bases and J shed 1 base, with 9 bases lying between them. Sample: peripheral blood, taken on day 0 of AZD1222 vaccination. The chain has TRBV19 and TRBJ1-1, with D possibly TRBD1 on 6 matching bases. The source of this sequence is an adult in good health. CDR3 region: CASSMDRGNTEAFF. The CDR3 nucleotides are TGTGCCAGTAGTATGGACAGAGGGAACACTGAAGCTTTCTTT.